This TCR beta chain emerged from a study of blood T cells in healthy people across ages. Study-level points and caveats: Both naive CD4+ cell counts and diversity were greater in long-lived donors than in aged donors. Age advanced and TCR beta diversity per million T cells fell, roughly linearly. In the absence of known donor CMV status, changes in expanded clonotypes were possibly confounded.

As regards this clonotype: The antigen remains undetermined.

Total RNA, at least 5.5 micrograms per sample, was extracted from PBMCs. Primed by a sample-barcoded 5' primer and a J-beta primer mix, a second PCR proceeded for roughly 6 to 12 cycles. MiXCR was run by TCRdb on the 5' RACE reads, yielding one entry per CDR3 protein. Seen here are around 1,700,000 distinct CDR3 sequences, approximately 30% observed once, and the top ten hold roughly 8%. This CDR3 has 15 residues. Trimming shortened V by 5 bases and J by 7 bases, and 20 bases separated the two germline ends. This TCR was recovered from a woman younger than 45 in good health. Sequences were obtained from blood. The chain joins TRBV12-3 or TRBV12-4 to TRBJ2-5; TRBD1 or TRBD2 may be the D gene (5 bases each). In DNA, the CDR3 is TGTGCCAGCAGTCCCCCGGGACGGACCACGAGGACCCAGTACTTC. Protein: CASSPPGRTTRTQYF.